The source of this TCR beta chain is a study of T-cell memory formation after mild COVID-19. Overall study context: Clusters were largely donor specific. Points from the study as a whole: The CD4+ clones that contracted clustered mainly within CM and EM, and the CD8+ clones concentrated in EMRA. Later expanders leaned toward CD4+, whereas clones contracting from day 15 to 85 were balanced CD4/CD8.

The V end was cut by 6 bases, the J end by 3 bases, with 20 bases between. Germline CDR1 SQVTM, CDR2 ANQGSEA. CDR3 length: 15 residues. TCRdb redid the calling of the 5' RACE reads with MiXCR, one entry per CDR3 protein. The data hold 110,000 to 150,000 distinct CDR3 sequences, with 14% observed a single time. There are a few counts of this clonotype. Its antigen is currently unknown. V gene TRBV29-1 combines with J gene TRBJ1-2, with a tentative D call TRBD1 (5 bases). The sample was PBMCs or a T cell subset sorted from them (not recorded which). The clonotype comes from an adult woman who had mild COVID-19 (a few samples of this study predate the infection). Cell type and time point are not known. CDR3 loop: CSVVGGQGPYYGYTF. The CDR3 DNA is TGCAGCGTCGTGGGTGGTCAGGGACCCTACTATGGCTACACCTTC.